This passage covers 4 T cell receptor beta chains from one sample sequenced in a study of cytomegalovirus exposure and HLA in healthy donors. Here immunoSEQ multiplex PCR was the method, and the copy in TCRdb shows in-frame clones only, minus some. The table includes some 290,000 clones, 88% detected once. The source material was PBMCs. These TCRs come from a man aged 25 to 40 in good health and CMV-seronegative.

This chain uses TRBV27 with TRBJ1-1, with 11 bases lining up with TRBD1. Germline V gene lookup returns CDR1 MNHEY and CDR2 SMNVEV (reference sequence). The CDR3 is 13 residues long. The V and J ends lost 3 bases and 8 bases, in that order; junction bases with no gene match: 2. Written as DNA, the CDR3 is TGTGCCAGCAGTTTTTGGGACAGGGGGGAAGCTTTCTTT. Protein sequence: CASSFWDRGEAFF.

The gene calls are TRBV6-6 and TRBJ1-1; weak D call: TRBD1 (6 bases). Looked up from germline, CDR1 is MNHNY and CDR2 is SVGAGI (reference sequence). Trimming cost V 5 bases and J 7 bases, with 8 bases left between them. The CDR3 is 11 amino acids. CDR3 coding DNA: TGTGCCAGCAGTACACAGGGTGAAGCTTTCTTT. Translated, it gives CASSTQGEAFF.

This chain links TRBV27 with TRBJ2-1; the match to TRBD1 covers 11 bases. V shed 6 bases, J shed 2 bases, and the junction held 3 bases outside the gene matches. This CDR3 spans 15 amino acids. CDR1 and CDR2 (germline): MNHEY, SMNVEV (reference sequence). Written as DNA, the CDR3 is TGTGCCAGCAGGCCGGGACAGGGGGCCTACAATGAGCAGTTCTTC. Translation: CASRPGQGAYNEQFF.

The rearrangement links TRBV15 to TRBJ1-3, with D perhaps matching TRBD1 (6 bases). This CDR3 is built from 17 residues. CDR1 is LNHNV, CDR2 YYDKDF, per germline (reference sequence). V lost 1 base to trimming and J lost 0 bases, with 13 bases between them. The CDR3 sequence: CATSRGTGWASGNTIYF. The CDR3 region has the DNA TGTGCCACCAGCAGAGGTACAGGGTGGGCCTCTGGAAACACCATATATTTT.